These 11 T cell receptor beta chains were all obtained from the same sample, sequenced in a study of vaccination effects on CD4 cells after COVID-19. Sequencing used immunoSEQ multiplex PCR; TCRdb keeps in-frame clones, though not all of them. The profile shows more than 45,000 clones, roughly 80% of them singletons. Following culture for about 11 days, CD4+ T cells were isolated. No antigen has been identified for these receptors. Sequenced here: CD4+ T cells from PBMCs cultured without peptide, sampled before COVID-19 vaccination. All receptors derive from a human donor who received a COVID-19 vaccine.

The rearrangement links TRBV5-1 to TRBJ2-5; D gene unclear. There are 12 residues in the CDR3. V gave up 6 bases and J gave up 0 bases, with 6 bases separating them. Germline V lookup: CDR1 SGHRS, CDR2 YFSETQ. CDR3 sequence reads: CASNRDQETQYF. The CDR3 nucleotides are TGCGCCAGCAATCGGGACCAAGAGACCCAGTACTTC.

The V and J genes are TRBV5-6 and TRBJ1-3; 8 nucleotides match TRBD1. Germline CDR1 is SGHDT and CDR2 is YYEEEE. J gave up 4 bases and V 3 bases, and 6 bases lay outside the gene matches. This CDR3 has 15 amino acids. CDR3 region: CASSSRGLLGNTIYF. CDR3 nucleotides: TGTGCCAGCAGCTCCAGGGGGCTTCTAGGAAACACCATATATTTT.

The rearrangement uses TRBV3-1 (or the pseudogene TRBV3-2) and TRBJ2-4; D is perhaps TRBD2 (6 bases). The V end was cut by 0 bases, the J end by 4 bases, with 19 bases between. CDR3 size: 18 residues. Germline loops: CDR1 LGHDT, CDR2 YNNKEL (reference sequence). CDR3 loop: CASSQEGTAGLRKNIQYF. The CDR3 DNA reads as TGTGCCAGCAGCCAAGAAGGGACCGCGGGGTTGAGGAAAAACATTCAGTACTTC.

In its sample, this clone was seen a few times. V and J are TRBV5-8 and TRBJ1-4, with TRBD1 matching 8 bases. Unmatched junction bases numbered 5, after V lost 0 bases and J lost 7 bases. The V gene's germline CDR1 is SGHTS and CDR2 YDEGEE. This CDR3 contains 15 residues. In DNA form, the CDR3 reads TGTGCCAGCAGCTTGGACGGGACAGGATTTGAAAAACTGTTTTTT. Amino acids: CASSLDGTGFEKLFF.

The chain couples TRBV5-6 to TRBJ2-3; the D is unclear. Trimming left V 4 bases short and J 2 bases short, with 11 bases between. Germline assignment: CDR1 SGHDT and CDR2 YYEEEE. This CDR3 has 14 amino acids. DNA of the CDR3: TGTGCCAGCAGCCGCGACACCTACACAGATACGCAGTATTTT. This sequence encodes CASSRDTYTDTQYF.

The CDR3 nucleotides read TGTGCCAGCAGTCAAGATCAGGGACAGGGACGGGCGGCTTTCTTT. Translated, it gives CASSQDQGQGRAAFF. This chain uses TRBV6-4 with TRBJ1-1, with 9 bases matching TRBD1. The V gene end was trimmed by 5 bases and the J gene end by 11 bases; junction bases not matched to a gene: 15. The CDR3 is 15 residues long. Germline V gene sequence: CDR1 MRHNA, CDR2 SNTAGT.

This chain links TRBV21-1 with TRBJ2-5; the table gives TRBD1 as D, unverified against the DNA. TRBV21-1 is recorded as a pseudogene. The CDR3 loop spans 12 amino acids. CDR3 in amino acids: CASSEGQGPPYF. The CDR3 DNA is TGTGCCAGCAGCGAGGGACAGGGTCCTCCGTACTTC.

The chain links TRBV10-3 to TRBJ2-4; TRBD2 agrees at 8 bases. With 0 bases clipped from V and 4 bases from J, the junction kept 2 bases outside the gene matches. Germline-derived CDR1 and CDR2 are ENHRY and SYGVKD. The CDR3 consists of 15 residues. The chain's CDR3 is CAISESTSGKNIQYF. The CDR3 coding sequence is TGTGCCATCAGTGAGTCTACTAGCGGAAAAAACATTCAGTACTTC.

This clone was seen a single time. The chain joins TRBV2 to TRBJ1-1, with 8 bases identical to TRBD1. Germline CDR1 and CDR2: SNHLY and FYNNEI. Losses at the gene ends were 2 bases for V and 2 bases for J; bases not matched to a gene: 4. The CDR3 is 15 residues long. CDR3 sequence (DNA): TGTGCCAGCAGTGAAAGTGGACAGGGCAACACTGAAGCTTTCTTT. This gives the protein CASSESGQGNTEAFF.

V is TRBV7-2 and J is TRBJ2-3; D is ambiguous. Germline V gene lookup returns CDR1 SGHTA and CDR2 FQGNSA. V was shortened by 5 bases and J by 3 bases, with 9 bases between the two germline ends. This CDR3 is 13 amino acids long. The CDR3 nucleotides read TGTGCCAGCAGCCATTCGTCGACAGATACGCAGTATTTT. This sequence encodes CASSHSSTDTQYF.

This clone has just one count. The chain links TRBV2 to TRBJ2-1; 7 bases map to TRBD2. The ends lost 5 bases at V and 7 bases at J; junction bases unmatched: 5. The CDR3 runs to 13 residues. Germline V lookup: CDR1 SNHLY, CDR2 FYNNEI. The DNA of the CDR3 is TGTGCCAGCAGTTCACTAGCGAGTAATGAGCAGTTCTTC. It translates to CASSSLASNEQFF.